The clone carrying this TCR beta chain was recorded many times. Its target is unknown. This sample was included in a study of T cell repertoires in cytomegalovirus infection. A single record per CDR3 protein comes from TCRdb applying MiXCR to the reads. Of tens of thousands of distinct CDR3 sequences in the sample, 3% to 4.5% were seen once. Study observations and caveats: The ex vivo response was dominated by HLA-C-restricted CMV-specific TCR beta clonotypes. Cumulative frequency (of public TCR beta family members) identified carriers of CMV plus the relevant HLA.

The receptor's source is a human donor in good health (CMV status not recorded). Some clones in this sample may be carry-over from other donors' samples. Sequenced: PBMCs.

The CDR3 nucleotides are TGTGCCTGGAGCCGACCCCGACAGGGGCCGGGGTATAGCAATCAGCCCCAGCATTTT. Its protein product is CAWSRPRQGPGYSNQPQHF. This chain uses TRBV30 with TRBJ1-5; 8 positions agree with TRBD1. Germline V gives CDR1 GTSNPN, CDR2 SVGIG (reference sequence). J lost 0 bases, V lost 3 bases, and 16 bases had no gene match. The CDR3 contains 19 residues. Looking up the rest from reference TRBV30 and TRBJ1-5 gives the full variable domain: SQTIHQWPATLVQPVGSPLSLECTVEGTSNPNLYWYRQAAGRGLQLLFYSVGIGQISSEVPQNLSASRPQDRQFILSSKKLLLSDSGFYLCAWSRPRQGPGYSNQPQHFGDGTRLSIL.